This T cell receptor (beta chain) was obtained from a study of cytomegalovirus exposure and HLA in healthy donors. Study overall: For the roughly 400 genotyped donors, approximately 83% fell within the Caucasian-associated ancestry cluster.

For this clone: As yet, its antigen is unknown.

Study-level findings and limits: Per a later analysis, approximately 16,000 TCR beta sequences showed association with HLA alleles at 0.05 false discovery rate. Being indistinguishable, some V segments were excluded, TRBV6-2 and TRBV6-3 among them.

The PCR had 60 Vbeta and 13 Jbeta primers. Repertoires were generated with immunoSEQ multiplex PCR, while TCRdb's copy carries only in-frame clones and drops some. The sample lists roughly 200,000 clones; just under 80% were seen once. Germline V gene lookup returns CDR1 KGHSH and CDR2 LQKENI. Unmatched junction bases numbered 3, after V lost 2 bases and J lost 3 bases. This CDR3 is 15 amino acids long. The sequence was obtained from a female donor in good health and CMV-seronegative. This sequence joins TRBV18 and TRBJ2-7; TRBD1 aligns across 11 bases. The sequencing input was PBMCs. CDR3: CASSPAGTGGYEQYF. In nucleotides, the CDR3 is TGTGCCAGCTCACCAGCCGGGACAGGGGGCTACGAGCAGTACTTC.